Listed below are T cell receptor beta chains from one sample, sequenced in a study of identical twins. TCRdb reprocessed the 5' RACE reads with MiXCR, giving one entry per CDR3 protein. In the table there are 1.5 million to 2 million distinct CDR3 sequences, more than 30% of which are singletons. Sequences were obtained from cord blood. The receptors were gathered from a newborn girl in good health. Each CDR3 is given with its conserved first and last residue. The D gene is left open where the match is weak. The size entry is marked missing in some rows and otherwise reads once, few, many or a size class.

j_call d_call cdr3_length v_call clone_size cdr3_aa cdr3_nt
TRBJ2-1 TRBD1 15 TRBV5-1 few CASSLTGGEGNEQFF TGCGCCAGCAGCTTGACAGGGGGCGAGGGCAATGAGCAGTTCTTC
TRBJ2-1 TRBD2 17 TRBV24-1 - CATSDFPLAGVRNEQFF TGTGCCACCAGTGATTTTCCCCTAGCGGGAGTACGCAATGAGCAGTTCTTC
TRBJ2-1 TRBD2 15 TRBV11-1 - CASSLVVTSGNEQFF TGTGCCAGCAGCTTAGTGGTGACTAGCGGCAATGAGCAGTTCTTC
TRBJ2-1 - 14 TRBV15 - CATSRDGRDNEQFF TGTGCCACCAGCAGGGACGGCAGGGACAATGAGCAGTTCTTC
TRBJ2-3 TRBD1 17 TRBV4-2 - CASSQDPWAGGADTQYF TGTGCCAGCAGCCAAGATCCTTGGGCAGGGGGCGCAGATACGCAGTATTTT
TRBJ2-1 - 14 TRBV3-1 few CASSQVEGRNEQFF TGTGCCAGCAGCCAAGTCGAAGGGCGGAATGAGCAGTTCTTC
TRBJ1-5 - 13 TRBV24-1 - CATSEGGSQPQHF TGTGCCACCAGTGAGGGGGGAAGCCAGCCCCAGCATTTT
TRBJ2-7 - 14 TRBV9 once CASSVGDATYEQYF TGTGCCAGCAGCGTAGGGGACGCCACCTACGAGCAGTACTTC
TRBJ1-2 TRBD1 13 TRBV6-1 few CADSDRGGDGYTF TGTGCAGATTCCGACAGGGGAGGCGATGGCTACACCTTC
TRBJ1-1 - 15 TRBV7-9 - CASSSSGRENTEAFF TGTGCCAGCAGCTCAAGCGGACGGGAGAACACTGAAGCTTTCTTT
TRBJ2-4 TRBD2 17 TRBV9 - CAGSPTSGISSYNEQYF TGTGCCGGCAGCCCGACTAGCGGGATATCTTCCTACAATGAGCAGTACTTC
TRBJ1-1 TRBD1 15 TRBV27 - CASSLPGTGGMKAFF TGTGCCAGCAGTTTGCCCGGGACAGGGGGCATGAAGGCTTTCTTT
TRBJ1-2 - 16 TRBV12-3/TRBV12-4 many CASSPRRSTGSYGYTF TGTGCCAGCAGTCCACGTAGGTCTACGGGCAGCTATGGCTACACCTTC
TRBJ1-2 TRBD1 18 TRBV12-3/TRBV12-4 - CASSRPRTGPKGNYGYTF TGTGCCAGCAGTCGCCCCAGGACAGGTCCTAAAGGGAACTATGGCTACACCTTC
TRBJ2-4 - 16 TRBV5-8 - CASSRRAGIAINIQYF TGTGCCAGCAGCCGGCGGGCAGGTATAGCCATAAACATTCAGTACTTC
TRBJ2-3 - 13 TRBV29-1 few CSVLVDNADTQYF TGCAGCGTTCTGGTAGACAACGCAGATACGCAGTATTTT
TRBJ1-2 - 16 TRBV18 - CASSPLPLIGVYGYTF TGTGCCAGCTCACCACTACCGTTAATAGGGGTCTATGGCTACACCTTC
TRBJ2-7 TRBD1 12 TRBV29-1 - CSVDRGGSEQYF TGCAGCGTGGACAGGGGCGGAAGCGAGCAGTACTTC
TRBJ2-3 TRBD1 15 TRBV12-3/TRBV12-4 few CASSLRAGGVDTQYF TGTGCCAGCAGTTTACGGGCAGGGGGTGTAGATACGCAGTATTTT
TRBJ2-2 TRBD1 17 TRBV2 few CASSEALRTGFAGELFF TGTGCCAGCAGTGAAGCGCTTAGGACAGGGTTTGCCGGGGAGCTGTTTTTT
TRBJ1-1 - 18 TRBV21-1 - CASSNGGTGAEDSTEAFF TGTGCCAGCAGCAACGGGGGGACAGGGGCGGAAGACAGCACTGAAGCTTTCTTT
TRBJ1-5 - 15 TRBV6-1 - CASRGDPGWVQPRHF TGTGCCAGCAGGGGGGACCCCGGATGGGTTCAGCCCCGGCATTTT
TRBJ2-3 - 16 TRBV6-5 - CACRSTGRIGTDTQYF TGTGCCTGCAGGTCGACAGGGAGGATAGGCACAGATACGCAGTATTTT
TRBJ2-5 TRBD1 13 TRBV3-1 - CASSRLQGDEQYF TGTGCCAGCAGCCGACTACAGGGGGATGAGCAGTACTTC
TRBJ1-2 - 15 TRBV28 - CASSLGTFRNYGYTF TGTGCCAGCAGTCTTGGGACTTTTCGGAACTATGGCTACACCTTC
TRBJ2-1 TRBD2 14 TRBV12-3/TRBV12-4 - CASRREGPYNEQFF TGTGCCAGCAGACGGGAGGGCCCCTACAATGAGCAGTTCTTC
TRBJ2-7 TRBD2 16 TRBV12-3/TRBV12-4 few CASSVAGLAGASEQYF TGTGCCAGCAGTGTAGCGGGGCTAGCGGGAGCCTCCGAGCAGTACTTC
TRBJ2-7 TRBD2 16 TRBV7-9 - CASSPQGLAISYEQYF TGTGCCAGCAGCCCACAGGGACTAGCGATTTCCTACGAGCAGTACTTC
TRBJ2-3 - 13 TRBV5-1 - CASKWGSTDTQYF TGCGCCAGCAAGTGGGGGTCCACAGATACGCAGTATTTT
TRBJ2-5 - 13 TRBV12-3/TRBV12-4 - CASSIKTGLGQYF TGTGCCAGCAGCATCAAAACCGGGTTAGGACAGTACTTC
TRBJ1-2 - 10 TRBV25-1 many CASSGNGYTF TGTGCCAGCAGTGGGAATGGCTACACCTTC
TRBJ2-1 TRBD2 15 TRBV6-2/TRBV6-3 - CASNGGGAPYNEQFF TGTGCCAGCAACGGCGGGGGGGCCCCCTACAATGAGCAGTTCTTC
TRBJ1-2 - 13 TRBV5-1 - CASSEGANYGHTF TGCGCCAGCAGCGAAGGGGCGAACTATGGCCACACCTTC
TRBJ2-3 TRBD1 14 TRBV20-1 many CSALGQGATDTQYF TGCAGTGCTTTGGGACAGGGGGCCACAGATACGCAGTATTTT
TRBJ2-5 - 11 TRBV20-1 - CSASGPRTQYF TGCAGTGCTAGCGGTCCGAGGACCCAGTACTTC
TRBJ1-2 - 14 TRBV25-1 few CASSAPGRYYGYTF TGTGCCAGCAGTGCCCCGGGACGGTACTATGGCTACACCTTC
TRBJ2-1 - 12 TRBV21-1 - CASSKRCDEQFF TGTGCCAGCAGCAAACGGTGTGATGAGCAGTTCTTC
TRBJ2-3 TRBD1 16 TRBV5-1 few CASSVGQGGGTDTQYF TGCGCCAGCAGCGTGGGACAGGGGGGTGGCACAGATACGCAGTATTTT
TRBJ2-3 - 11 TRBV10-3 few CATTSTDTQYF TGTGCCACGACAAGCACAGATACGCAGTATTTT
TRBJ2-5 - 13 TRBV28 - CASRNRFRETQYF TGTGCCAGCAGAAACAGGTTTCGGGAGACCCAGTACTTC
TRBJ2-3 TRBD2 16 TRBV27 once CASSLYRGRGTDTQYF TGTGCCAGCAGTTTGTATCGCGGGAGGGGCACAGATACGCAGTATTTT
TRBJ2-5 - 13 TRBV4-1 few CASSQDLPSEQYF TGCGCCAGCAGCCAAGATTTACCCAGTGAGCAGTACTTC
TRBJ2-7 - 15 TRBV25-1 - CASRSPGPQPYEQYF TGTGCCAGCAGATCCCCGGGACCGCAGCCCTACGAGCAGTACTTC
TRBJ2-5 TRBD2 17 TRBV4-2 many CASSQATSGRFQETQYF TGTGCCAGCAGCCAAGCAACTAGCGGGAGGTTCCAAGAGACCCAGTACTTC